Shown below are 8 T cell receptor beta chains from a single sample sequenced in a study of beta chain features in type 1 diabetes. Study results and caveats: Shortening of TCRB CDR3s, moderate but significant, appeared in all four CD4+ subsets of Type 1 diabetes patients.

Investigators reverse transcribed all isolated RNA, so they sequenced expressed TCRB transcripts. TCRdb keeps only in-frame clones here, not all; method: immunoSEQ multiplex PCR. The repertoire holds around 310,000 clones, with approximately 15% as singletons. Their antigens remain unidentified. Sequenced sample: naive CD4+ T cells from blood. The origin of the receptors is a woman between 18 and 29 years old with type 1 diabetes.

This clone turned up a few times. This sequence joins TRBV5-4 and TRBJ1-1; 10 positions match TRBD1. The CDR3 runs 15 residues. Germline values: CDR1 SGHNT, CDR2 YYREEE (reference sequence). V lost 4 bases to trimming and J lost 2 bases; unmatched junction nucleotides: 5. CDR3 amino acids: CASSLDRGRNTEAFF. CDR3 nucleotide sequence: TGTGCCAGCAGCCTAGACAGGGGGCGCAACACTGAAGCTTTCTTT. The full variable domain, completed using reference TRBV5-4 and TRBJ1-1, is ETGVTQSPTHLIKTRGQQVTLRCSSQSGHNTVSWYQQALGQGPQFIFQYYREEENGRGNFPPRFSGLQFPNYSSELNVNALELDDSALYLCASSLDRGRNTEAFFGQGTRLTVV.

The genes are TRBV5-1 and TRBJ2-7; TRBD2 might be the D (5 bases). Germline CDR1 reads SGHRS; CDR2 reads YFSETQ. V was pared by 0 bases and J by 4 bases, with 20 bases between. This CDR3 is 17 amino acids long. The CDR3 nucleotides read TGCGCCAGCAGCTTGGGACGGGCACGATCGGGGATATACGAGCAGTACTTC. This sequence encodes CASSLGRARSGIYEQYF.

V usage is TRBV5-1 and J usage is TRBJ2-3; TRBD1 aligns across 8 bases. This CDR3 is built from 16 residues. With V trimmed by 4 bases and J by 3 bases, 10 bases remained unmatched. Per the germline V gene, CDR1 is SGHRS and CDR2 is YFSETQ. The CDR3 region is CASSPGQGGWTDTQYF. CDR3 DNA sequence: TGCGCCAGCAGCCCAGGACAGGGCGGGTGGACAGATACGCAGTATTTT.

The V call is TRBV11-2, the J call TRBJ1-4; TRBD1 matches 7 bases. This CDR3 comprises 14 residues. The trim removed 6 bases at V and 17 bases at J, leaving 18 bases unmatched. CDR1 and CDR2 (germline): SGHAT, FQNNGV. The CDR3 sequence is CASREETGAPAEFF. The CDR3 DNA follows: TGTGCCAGCAGAGAAGAAACAGGGGCCCCGGCAGAATTTTTT.

The chain is built from TRBV29-1 and TRBJ2-7; D perhaps matches TRBD1 (5 bases). Deletions cut 4 bases from V and 0 bases from J, with 10 bases between. This CDR3 is built from 13 residues. Germline values: CDR1 SQVTM, CDR2 ANQGSEA. The chain's CDR3 is CSVAGRVSYEQYF. The CDR3 coding sequence is TGCAGCGTTGCTGGCAGGGTCTCCTACGAGCAGTACTTC.

The sample holds a few counts of this clone. The rearrangement links TRBV9 to TRBJ2-1; D gene ambiguous. The CDR3 sequence is 11 residues long. Germline lookup yields CDR1 SGDLS and CDR2 YYNGEE. V lost 4 bases and J 5 bases, leaving 4 bases between the germline ends. This chain's CDR3 is CASSLNNEQFF. Here the CDR3 DNA reads TGTGCCAGCAGCTTAAACAATGAGCAGTTCTTC.

This clone came up a few times. The V gene is TRBV28, the J gene TRBJ1-5, with D perhaps TRBD1 (6 bases). V shed 8 bases and J shed 4 bases, with 12 bases lying between them. The CDR3 totals 13 residues. CDR1 MDHEN and CDR2 SYDVKM come from the germline V gene. DNA for the CDR3: TGTGCCAGCGCCCGGCAGGGGAATCAGCCCCAGCATTTT. This codes for CASARQGNQPQHF.

The chain uses TRBV28 and TRBJ1-2; maybe TRBD1 (5 bases). Germline loops: CDR1 MDHEN, CDR2 SYDVKM. Deletions cut 4 bases from V and 0 bases from J, with 21 bases between. The CDR3 runs 18 residues. CDR3 coding DNA: TGTGCCAGCAGTTCATACATTAGCGGGACTCCCGCTAACTATGGCTACACCTTC. It encodes CASSSYISGTPANYGYTF.